These 20 T cell receptor beta chains came from one sample sequenced in a study of type 1 regulatory T cells (dated by TCRdb to the early 2020s). This sample was sequenced with an Illumina MiSeq. TCRdb redid the processing of the public reads, applying fastp at Q25 and MiXCR, and retained in-frame beta chains. Here each entry gathers all rows of one CDR3 protein and keeps the most common genes and DNA. The sample has tens of thousands of distinct CDR3 sequences on record, 55% to 65% of them singletons. The ten largest clones represent over 1.5% of the sample. Antigens for these TCRs are unknown. The sample consisted of cultured non-Tr1 T cells, either the whole culture or a sorted T cell fraction (not recorded which). This sample's cell subset or site label indicates: non-Tr1 population from the T-allo10 product. The receptors were sampled from a human donor in good health.

The chain carries TRBV6-5 and TRBJ2-3; D is uncertain. This CDR3 has 16 residues. Trimming removed 5 bases at V and 4 bases at J, with 19 bases between. Germline CDR1 is MNHEY and CDR2 is SVGAGI. CDR3 region: CASSARTPRIADTQYF. CDR3 in DNA: TGTGCCAGCAGTGCACGGACCCCCCGAATTGCAGATACGCAGTATTTT.

This clonotype has only a few counts. V gene TRBV4-3 combines with J gene TRBJ2-1; D gene uncertain. The CDR3 is 17 residues long. From germline, CDR1 is LGHNA and CDR2 YSLEER. The V end was cut by 0 bases, the J end by 0 bases, with 12 bases between. DNA of the CDR3: TGCGCCAGCAGCCAAGATATGCCTGTACTCTCCTACAATGAGCAGTTCTTC. Its translation: CASSQDMPVLSYNEQFF.

The chain is built from TRBV5-1 and TRBJ1-5, with D hard to call. Germline CDR1 is SGHRS and CDR2 is YFSETQ. Trimming took 0 bases from V and 3 from J, leaving 7 bases between them. The CDR3 contains 14 residues. CDR3 sequence reads: CASSLGGNNQPQHF. CDR3 coding DNA: TGCGCCAGCAGCTTGGGGGGAAACAATCAGCCCCAGCATTTT.

A word on this clonotype: A much larger clone differs by one base, so this may be a read error. Here the CDR3 omits its conserved ending phenylalanine or tryptophan, so a read error is the likely source. The chain combines TRBV7-2 with TRBJ2-2, with D possibly being TRBD1 (5 bases). The CDR3 loop spans 15 amino acids. Trimming cost V 1 base and J 3 bases, with 9 bases left between them. Germline CDR1 and CDR2: SGHTA and FQGNSA. Written as DNA, the CDR3 is TGTGCCAGCAGCTTAGTGCAGGGATACACCGGGGAGCTGTTTATT. It yields the protein CASSLVQGYTGELFI.

The rearrangement joins TRBV15 to TRBJ2-3, with 12 bases identical to TRBD2. Germline trimming cut 2 bases from V and 4 bases from J; bases unmatched to any gene: 13. This CDR3 is built from 19 residues. Germline CDR1 reads LNHNV; CDR2 reads YYDKDF (reference sequence). CDR3 nucleotides: TGTGCCACCAGCAGACAATCTCCGCGGCTAGCGGGGGGGCCAGATACGCAGTATTTT. It codes for CATSRQSPRLAGGPDTQYF. Together with reference TRBV15 and TRBJ2-3, the CDR3 gives the full variable domain: DAMVIQNPRYQVTQFGKPVTLSCSQTLNHNVMYWYQQKSSQAPKLLFHYYDKDFNNEADTPDNFQSRRPNTSFCFLDIRSPGLGDTAMYLCATSRQSPRLAGGPDTQYFGPGTRLTVL.

The chain recombines TRBV19 with TRBJ2-4; a possible D gene is TRBD1 (5 bases). The length of the CDR3 is 15 residues. CDR1 and CDR2 from the germline V gene are LNHDA and SQIVND (reference sequence). Trimming removed 10 bases at V and 2 bases at J, with 18 bases between. CDR3 sequence (DNA): TGTGCCACCGGAACGTGGGGCCAGTCCAAAAACATTCAGTACTTC. This codes for CATGTWGQSKNIQYF.

The J gene is TRBJ1-3, the V gene TRBV29-1; D gene unclear. Trimming took 4 bases from V and 2 from J, leaving 9 bases between them. The CDR3 runs 13 residues. CDR1 is SQVTM, CDR2 ANQGSEA, per germline. The CDR3 DNA reads TGCAGCGTTGGGGAGTACGCTGGAAACACCATATATTTT. The encoded protein is CSVGEYAGNTIYF.

In the case of this clonotype: The junction does not match germline at one end; this may be a read error. This chain links TRBV7-2 with TRBJ2-2; TRBD2 matches 12 bases. From germline, CDR1 is SGHTA and CDR2 FQGNSA. This CDR3 spans 15 amino acids. The CDR3 DNA follows: TGTGCCAGCAGCTCACTAGCGGGAGGCACCGGGGGGCTGTTTTTT. This gives the protein CASSSLAGGTGGLFF. The variable domain in full, with the rest retrieved from reference TRBV7-2 and TRBJ2-2, is GAGVSQSPSNKVTEKGKDVELRCDPISGHTALYWYRQSLGQGLEFLIYFQGNSAPDKSGLPSDRFSAERTGGSVSTLTIQRTQQEDSAVYLCASSSLAGGTGGLFFGEGSRLTVL.

The chain carries TRBV5-5 and TRBJ1-4; D is ambiguous. The germline V gene encodes CDR1 SGHKS and CDR2 YYEKEE (reference sequence). Deletions cut 0 bases from V and 3 bases from J, with 3 bases between. This CDR3 is built from 13 residues. DNA for the CDR3: TGTGCCAGCAGCTTGGCGGCTAATGAAAAACTGTTTTTT. Translated: CASSLAANEKLFF.

In its sample, this clonotype was seen a few times. This CDR3 is CASSLVRTSSYNEQFF. The CDR3, as DNA: TGTGCCAGCAGCTTAGTAAGGACTAGCTCCTACAATGAGCAGTTCTTC. The rearrangement joins TRBV7-3 to TRBJ2-1, with TRBD2 identical over 7 bases. This CDR3 spans 16 amino acids. V dropped 2 bases and J dropped 0; count of bases not matched to a gene: 4. CDR1 and CDR2 (germline): SGHTA, FQGTGA.

The gene calls are TRBV28 and TRBJ2-3; D not resolved. The V end was cut by 5 bases, the J end by 5 bases, with 11 bases between. The CDR3 consists of 13 residues. The germline CDR1 and CDR2 sequences are MDHEN and SYDVKM. For the CDR3, the DNA is TGTGCCAGCAGTGCGCCCCTAGAAGATACGCAGTATTTT. Its translation: CASSAPLEDTQYF. Looking up the rest from reference TRBV28 and TRBJ2-3 gives the full variable domain: DVKVTQSSRYLVKRTGEKVFLECVQDMDHENMFWYRQDPGLGLRLIYFSYDVKMKEKGDIPEGYSVSREKKERFSLILESASTNQTSMYLCASSAPLEDTQYFGPGTRLTVL.

This clonotype occurred a few times. This chain connects TRBV6-2 or TRBV6-3 to TRBJ2-7; D remains unclear. This CDR3 is 13 amino acids long. Germline V gives CDR1 MNHEY, CDR2 SVGEGT. V lost 2 bases, J lost 0 bases, and 5 bases lay in between. The CDR3 spells CASSYHFSYEQYF. CDR3 nucleotide sequence: TGTGCCAGCAGTTACCATTTCTCCTACGAGCAGTACTTC.

By share of the sample, this clonotype is medium-sized. CDR3 in DNA: TGCGCCAGCAGCCATCCCGCGAGGGGGCGAGAGACCCAGTACTTC. It yields the protein CASSHPARGRETQYF. The chain recombines TRBV4-1 with TRBJ2-5; 7 nucleotides line up with TRBD1. Trimming removed 3 bases from V and 4 bases from J; junction bases left unmatched: 8. Germline loops: CDR1 MGHRA, CDR2 YSYEKL. This CDR3 is 15 amino acids long.

The chain links TRBV15 to TRBJ1-1; unclear D gene. This CDR3 spans 16 amino acids. Germline CDR1 and CDR2: LNHNV and YYDKDF (reference sequence). The V and J ends lost 1 base and 1 base respectively, with 13 bases between them. CDR3 residues: CATSRGVLFANTEAFF. The CDR3 bases are TGTGCCACCAGCAGAGGGGTTTTATTCGCGAACACTGAAGCTTTCTTT.

The chain carries TRBV12-3 or TRBV12-4 and TRBJ2-1; D unresolved. This CDR3 region has 13 residues. V was clipped by 7 bases and J by 4 bases, with 11 bases between them. CDR3 DNA sequence: TGTGCCAGCACCAATGGCAGGTACAATGAGCAGTTCTTC. Translating gives CASTNGRYNEQFF.

CDR3 protein: CASRAVGTEAFF. The CDR3 DNA reads TGTGCCAGCAGGGCCGTGGGGACTGAAGCTTTCTTT. The chain joins TRBV25-1 to TRBJ1-1; no clear D. Germline lookup yields CDR1 MGHDK and CDR2 SYGVNS. Trimming shortened V by 6 bases and J by 5 bases, and 10 bases separated the two germline ends. This CDR3 contains 12 residues.

V is TRBV28 and J is TRBJ2-1, with D perhaps matching TRBD2 (6 bases). CDR1 and CDR2 from the germline V gene are MDHEN and SYDVKM. The ends were cut back, 2 bases at V and 2 bases at J, with 10 bases in the middle. The CDR3 is 15 amino acids. CDR3 DNA: TGTGCCAGCAGTTTACTCGGGAGAACCTACAATGAGCAGTTCTTC. Its protein product is CASSLLGRTYNEQFF. Filled out from reference TRBV28 and TRBJ2-1, the complete variable domain reads DVKVTQSSRYLVKRTGEKVFLECVQDMDHENMFWYRQDPGLGLRLIYFSYDVKMKEKGDIPEGYSVSREKKERFSLILESASTNQTSMYLCASSLLGRTYNEQFFGPGTRLTVL.

The V and J genes are TRBV27 and TRBJ1-4; 8 bases map to TRBD1. The length of the CDR3 is 15 residues. With 8 bases clipped from V and 2 bases from J, the junction kept 7 bases outside the gene matches. Germline V CDR1 and CDR2: MNHEY, SMNVEV (reference sequence). The CDR3 DNA is TGTGCCAGCGGAGTCAGGGGGCAGACTAATGAAAAACTGTTTTTT. Translation: CASGVRGQTNEKLFF. The full variable domain, with the rest looked up from reference TRBV27 and TRBJ1-4, is EAQVTQNPRYLITVTGKKLTVTCSQNMNHEYMSWYRQDPGLGLRQIYYSMNVEVTDKGDVPEGYKVSRKEKRNFPLILESPSPNQTSLYFCASGVRGQTNEKLFFGSGTQLSVL.

V usage is TRBV20-1 and J usage is TRBJ2-7; TRBD1 agrees at 10 bases. Germline V gene sequence: CDR1 DFQATT, CDR2 SNEGSKA (reference sequence). CDR3 length: 14 amino acids. With 3 bases clipped from V and 5 bases from J, the junction kept 7 bases outside the gene matches. CDR3 DNA: TGCAGTGCTAGTTCGACAGGGGGCTGGAACGAGCAGTACTTC. Residues: CSASSTGGWNEQYF.

This clonotype occurred a few times. V gene TRBV4-2 combines with J gene TRBJ2-3; possible D gene TRBD1, 6 bases. The CDR3 covers 15 residues. Per the germline V gene, CDR1 is LGHNA and CDR2 is YNFKEQ. V was cut by 0 bases and J by 6 bases, with 13 bases left in between. The CDR3 DNA is TGTGCCAGCAGCCAAGATTCGAGGGGGATGGATACGCAGTATTTT. It translates to CASSQDSRGMDTQYF.